This T cell receptor (beta chain) was identified during a study of cytomegalovirus exposure and HLA in healthy donors. The CDR3 is 16 amino acids. In germline, CDR1 is SGHNT, CDR2 YYREEE (reference sequence). V was trimmed by 0 bases and J by 0 bases, leaving 10 bases between them. The PCR had 60 Vbeta and 13 Jbeta primers. Produced via immunoSEQ multiplex PCR; TCRdb's table is partial and in-frame only. The table lists 140,000 or so clones, roughly 80% of them singletons. The J gene is TRBJ2-1, the V gene TRBV5-4, with D uncertain. The origin of this receptor is a woman between 40 and 50 years old in good health and CMV-seropositive. The material sequenced was PBMCs. CDR3 amino acids: CASSLEPLSSYNEQFF. The DNA of the CDR3 is TGTGCCAGCAGCTTGGAACCCCTCAGCTCCTACAATGAGCAGTTCTTC.